What follows are 27 T cell receptor beta chains derived from one specimen sequenced in a study of identical twins. MiXCR was run by TCRdb on the 5' RACE reads, yielding one entry per CDR3 protein. The sample includes some 690,000 distinct CDR3 sequences, around 20% of them seen just once. The same data also contributed to another study, on T cells expressing NK-cell markers.

What was sequenced was PBMCs. The receptors shown here come from a woman between 18 and 29 years old in good health.

The chain recombines TRBV20-1 with TRBJ2-2, with a possible D match to TRBD2 (5 bases). V dropped 3 bases and J dropped 2 bases, with 7 bases sitting between them. Germline CDR1 and CDR2: DFQATT and SNEGSKA (reference sequence). The CDR3 spans 13 residues. CDR3: CSARRVNTGELFF. The CDR3 region has the DNA TGCAGTGCTAGGAGGGTTAACACCGGGGAGCTGTTTTTT.

This clonotype came up a few times. The chain has TRBV4-3 and TRBJ2-1, with 9 bases that match TRBD2. CDR1 is LGHNA, CDR2 YSLEER, per germline. The CDR3 sequence is 15 residues long. J lost 2 bases, V lost 3 bases, and 2 bases had no gene match. DNA for the CDR3: TGCGCCAGCAGCCAGCGGGAGGGCCCCTACAATGAGCAGTTCTTC. Translating it yields CASSQREGPYNEQFF.

The rearrangement joins TRBV5-1 to TRBJ1-1; D perhaps matches TRBD1 (5 bases). Germline V gives CDR1 SGHRS, CDR2 YFSETQ. The length of the CDR3 is 13 residues. Trimming stripped 7 bases from V and 4 bases from J, with 14 bases between. CDR3 coding DNA: TGCGCCAGCTACTCTGGGGGGGGCACTGAAGCTTTCTTT. Translated: CASYSGGGTEAFF.

The V gene is TRBV11-2, the J gene TRBJ2-1; D is ambiguous. Trimming left V 3 bases short and J 4 bases short, with 7 bases between. The CDR3 is 13 residues long. Germline V gene data show CDR1 as SGHAT and CDR2 as FQNNGV. The CDR3 spells CASSLGYYNEQFF. The CDR3 bases are TGTGCCAGCAGCTTGGGGTATTACAATGAGCAGTTCTTC.

This clonotype was detected a few times. V gene TRBV20-1 combines with J gene TRBJ2-2, with no clear D. Germline V gives CDR1 DFQATT, CDR2 SNEGSKA (reference sequence). V gave up 4 bases and J gave up 1 base, with 7 bases separating them. The CDR3 totals 13 residues. This CDR3 reads CSATQENTGELFF. The CDR3 coding sequence is TGCAGTGCTACTCAGGAGAACACCGGGGAGCTGTTTTTT.

The rearrangement uses TRBV27 and TRBJ1-6, with D perhaps TRBD1 (5 bases). The CDR3 covers 14 residues. Germline loops: CDR1 MNHEY, CDR2 SMNVEV (reference sequence). V shed 5 bases and J shed 4 bases, with 9 bases lying between them. The CDR3 nucleotides read TGTGCCAGCAGTGTTGAGGGGTATAATTCACCCCTCCACTTT. Protein product: CASSVEGYNSPLHF.

This clonotype was recorded once. This chain connects TRBV6-1 to TRBJ2-1, with D perhaps TRBD1 (6 bases). Looked up from germline, CDR1 is MNHNS and CDR2 is SASEGT. Trimming took off 5 bases at V and 12 bases at J, with 20 bases between the two ends. The CDR3 contains 14 residues. DNA for the CDR3: TGTGCCAGCAGTCGGACAGCCACCAACAACGGGCAGTTCTTC. Its protein product is CASSRTATNNGQFF.

This clonotype appeared many times. V and J are TRBV20-1 and TRBJ2-1; D is perhaps TRBD1 or TRBD2 (6 bases each). Germline-derived CDR1 and CDR2 are DFQATT and SNEGSKA (reference sequence). The CDR3 is made up of 14 amino acids. Trimming removed 0 bases from V and 4 bases from J, with 10 bases in between. The CDR3 nucleotides read TGCAGTGCTAGAGATGGGGGGCGGTACAATGAGCAGTTCTTC. Translated, it gives CSARDGGRYNEQFF.

About this clonotype itself: The missing conserved phenylalanine or tryptophan at the end of this CDR3 makes a read error likely. It is unclear where the CDR3 begins or ends on the DNA, so no DNA is shown, and the CDR3 is as TCRdb lists it. The chain carries TRBV7-2 and TRBJ2-4; the D segment call TRBD2 is taken from the table without a DNA check. The CDR3 spans 13 amino acids, including both terminal residues. Germline values: CDR1 SGHTA, CDR2 FQGNSA. CDR3 loop: CASSWIGTSGIPG.

CDR3 nucleotide sequence: TGCGCCAGCAGCCACCGACTAGAGGTTCGGCAGTATTTT. This translates into CASSHRLEVRQYF. The chain carries TRBV4-3 and TRBJ2-3, with TRBD2 as a possible D gene (6 bases). Between the trimmed V and J ends, which lost 3 bases and 11 bases, there was a span of 15 bases. The V gene's germline CDR1 is LGHNA and CDR2 YSLEER. The CDR3 has 13 amino acids.

In this sample, this clonotype turned up a few times. The V and J genes are TRBV11-2 and TRBJ1-4; D is undetermined. The CDR3 is 16 amino acids. Looked up from germline, CDR1 is SGHAT and CDR2 is FQNNGV. V was clipped by 5 bases and J by 5 bases, with 18 bases between them. CDR3 sequence reads: CASSPPATRANEKLFF. The CDR3 DNA is TGTGCCAGCAGCCCCCCGGCCACAAGAGCCAATGAAAAACTGTTTTTT.

The CDR3 here is CASSLEVSSTDTQYF. The DNA for the CDR3 is TGTGCCAGCAGCCTAGAAGTCTCGAGCACAGATACGCAGTATTTT. The rearrangement links TRBV7-6 to TRBJ2-3, with D hard to call. The CDR3 is 15 residues long. Trimming took 5 bases from V and 0 from J, leaving 12 bases between them. The germline gives CDR1 SGHVS, CDR2 FNYEAQ.

This sequence joins TRBV12-3 or TRBV12-4 and TRBJ2-1; TRBD2 aligns across 14 bases. This CDR3 comprises 15 residues. Unmatched junction bases numbered 6, after V lost 6 bases and J lost 8 bases. CDR3 nucleotides: TGTGCCAGCAGACCGGGACTAGCGGGAGACGATGAGCAGTTCTTC. Protein sequence: CASRPGLAGDDEQFF.

The V call is TRBV7-9, the J call TRBJ2-1, with D possibly matching TRBD1 (6 bases). V was trimmed by 3 bases and J by 6 bases, leaving 9 bases between them. CDR1 and CDR2 from the germline V gene are SEHNR and FQNEAQ (reference sequence). The CDR3 spans 13 residues. The CDR3 reads CASSLIQGNEQFF. CDR3 in DNA: TGTGCCAGCAGCTTGATACAGGGCAATGAGCAGTTCTTC.

In this sample, this clonotype turned up a few times. The chain recombines TRBV10-3 with TRBJ2-1, with 11 nucleotides matching TRBD2. Germline loops: CDR1 ENHRY, CDR2 SYGVKD. The junction had 10 bases not matched to a gene; V was cut back by 6 bases and J by 0 bases. This CDR3 is built from 18 residues. The CDR3 spells CAIRGLAGGRSSYNEQFF. CDR3 in DNA: TGTGCCATCAGGGGCCTAGCGGGGGGCAGGAGCTCCTACAATGAGCAGTTCTTC.

The J gene is TRBJ2-2, the V gene TRBV5-1, with D uncertain. V lost 7 bases, J lost 0 bases, and 7 bases lay in between. Germline V CDR1 and CDR2: SGHRS, YFSETQ. This CDR3 spans 13 amino acids. The CDR3 loop is CASGEANTGELFF. CDR3 DNA sequence: TGCGCCAGCGGAGAGGCGAACACCGGGGAGCTGTTTTTT.

This clonotype was recorded a few times. V and J are TRBV20-1 and TRBJ2-1; D possibly corresponds to TRBD2 (6 bases). The CDR3 length is 10 residues. Trimming took 5 bases from V and 9 from J, leaving 8 bases between them. CDR1 and CDR2 from the germline V gene are DFQATT and SNEGSKA (reference sequence). The CDR3 nucleotides read TGCAGTGCTCTGCGGGGTGAGCAGTTCTTC. It translates to CSALRGEQFF.

This clonotype was observed a few times. The V call is TRBV12-3 or TRBV12-4, the J call TRBJ2-7, with 7 bases lining up with TRBD1. This CDR3 spans 15 amino acids. Germline trimming cut 3 bases from V and 0 bases from J; bases unmatched to any gene: 5. CDR3 region: CASSLEAGGSYEQYF. CDR3 nucleotides: TGTGCCAGCAGTTTGGAGGCAGGGGGCTCCTACGAGCAGTACTTC.

The chain joins TRBV27 to TRBJ2-7; unclear D gene. This CDR3 has 13 residues. V was pared by 2 bases and J by 3 bases, with 8 bases between. CDR1 is MNHEY and CDR2 is SMNVEV in the germline V gene (reference sequence). The CDR3 reads CASSLNEDYEQYF. In DNA, the CDR3 is TGTGCCAGCAGTTTAAACGAGGACTACGAGCAGTACTTC.

This clonotype has only a few counts. The gene calls are TRBV11-2 and TRBJ2-4; D is tentatively TRBD1 or TRBD2 (6 bases each). There are 19 residues in the CDR3. Germline CDR1 SGHAT, CDR2 FQNNGV. The V gene lost 1 base and the J gene lost 0 bases, with 19 bases spanning the gap. The CDR3 protein is CASSLVKGGSPVAKNIQYF. CDR3 sequence (DNA): TGTGCCAGCAGCTTAGTAAAAGGGGGGAGCCCGGTAGCCAAAAACATTCAGTACTTC.

The CDR3 protein is CASTTDGPYEQYF. The CDR3 nucleotides read TGTGCCAGCACTACTGACGGGCCCTACGAGCAGTACTTC. The chain couples TRBV12-3 or TRBV12-4 to TRBJ2-7; D not resolved. With 7 bases removed from V and 2 bases from J, the gap between germline ends came to 12 bases. The CDR3 consists of 13 residues.

This clonotype was detected a few times. This chain joins TRBV6-1 and TRBJ2-6; D gene uncertain. V lost 6 bases and J 0 bases, leaving 9 bases between the germline ends. The CDR3 totals 15 residues. Per germline, CDR1 MNHNS and CDR2 SASEGT. For the CDR3, the DNA is TGTGCCAGCAGCTGGGCCCCCTCTGGGGCCAACGTCCTGACTTTC. Protein sequence: CASSWAPSGANVLTF.

This clonotype came up a few times. The chain links TRBV20-1 to TRBJ2-7; 8 positions match TRBD1. Trimming took 3 bases from V and 2 from J; bases not matched to a gene: 9. Germline CDR1 DFQATT, CDR2 SNEGSKA (reference sequence). The CDR3 spans 15 residues. The CDR3 sequence is CSARDAGTGTYEQYF. In nucleotides, the CDR3 is TGCAGTGCTAGGGACGCCGGGACAGGCACCTACGAGCAGTACTTC.

This clonotype was picked up a small number of times. This chain uses TRBV15 with TRBJ2-3; D possibly matches TRBD1 or TRBD2 (5 bases each). This CDR3 spans 15 amino acids. Trimming shortened V by 5 bases and J by 0 bases, and 12 bases separated the two germline ends. Germline assignment: CDR1 LNHNV and CDR2 YYDKDF (reference sequence). In DNA form, the CDR3 reads TGTGCCACCAGCCGGGGCGAGCCTAGCACAGATACGCAGTATTTT. Encoded protein: CATSRGEPSTDTQYF.

CDR3 sequence: CASSPRGHGGGPETQYF. The CDR3 nucleotides are TGTGCCAGCAGTCCGCGGGGTCATGGGGGAGGGCCAGAGACCCAGTACTTC. V is TRBV12-3 or TRBV12-4 and J is TRBJ2-5; TRBD2 matches 7 bases. Trimming removed 5 bases from V and 4 bases from J; junction bases left unmatched: 16. The CDR3 sequence is 17 residues long.

This chain links TRBV12-5 with TRBJ2-7; 8 nucleotides match TRBD1. Trimming cost V 1 base and J 5 bases; bases outside gene matches: 10. Looked up from germline, CDR1 is LGHNT and CDR2 is FRNRAP. The CDR3 loop spans 16 amino acids. CDR3 bases: TGTGCTAGTGGTTTGGCACAGACAGGGGTCGGCGACGAGCAGTACTTC. Residues: CASGLAQTGVGDEQYF.

This sequence joins TRBV20-1 and TRBJ2-5, with 11 bases identical to TRBD2. The trim removed 2 bases at V and 4 bases at J, leaving 15 bases unmatched. The CDR3 length is 18 residues. The germline V gene encodes CDR1 DFQATT and CDR2 SNEGSKA (reference sequence). This CDR3 reads CSARRPGTSGPGPETQYF. In DNA, the CDR3 is TGCAGTGCTAGACGTCCCGGGACTAGCGGCCCGGGTCCAGAGACCCAGTACTTC.